This T cell receptor beta chain was observed in a study of response to subunit inactivated influenza vaccine. Findings of the study overall: After each seasonal influenza vaccination, few new T cells are recruited, the authors suggested.

This clonotype was seen more than once but under ten times. Its antigen is not identified. TCRdb reprocessed the RT-PCR reads with MiXCR, giving one entry per CDR3 protein. The repertoire has about 700,000 distinct CDR3 sequences, approximately 15% of them found once; the top ten carry 5.5% to 7%. This CDR3 comprises 14 residues. Germline V gene sequence: CDR1 SGHRS, CDR2 YFSETQ. V lost 2 bases to trimming and J lost 6 bases, with 11 bases between them. The sequencing used PBMCs from blood, collected 14 days before vaccination. This TCR was recovered from a man aged 50-60 years who received an inactivated influenza vaccine. This chain connects TRBV5-1 to TRBJ2-2; D remains unclear. The CDR3 loop reads CASSFSLGPGELFF. The CDR3 DNA reads TGCGCCAGCAGCTTTTCGCTCGGTCCCGGGGAGCTGTTTTTT.